These T cell receptor beta chains were read from a single sample in a study of blood T cell repertoires in COVID-19. Assay: immunoSEQ multiplex PCR; the TCRdb copy retains only in-frame clones and omits some. The top ten clones hold 17% of a sample with around 180,000 clones, around 79% of them seen once. The specimen was peripheral blood. The receptor set was obtained from a man aged 55 to 70 with active or convalescent COVID-19. Each CDR3 is given with its conserved first and last residue. Fields, in order: J gene, V gene, CDR3 length, clone size, D gene, CDR3 protein, CDR3 DNA. D genes are given only for firm matches. Size tells how often a clone was seen (once, few, many) or the class of an expanded clone, and some rows leave it out.

j_gene: TRBJ2-2
v_gene: TRBV2
len: 14
abundance: -
d_gene: TRBD2
CDR3aa: CASSRLAGTGELFF
CDR3nt: TGTGCCAGCAGCCGACTAGCGGGAACCGGGGAGCTGTTTTTT

j_gene: TRBJ1-2
v_gene: TRBV5-4
len: 14
abundance: -
d_gene: -
CDR3aa: CASSLGGRDYGYTF
CDR3nt: TGTGCCAGCAGCTTGGGGGGGCGCGACTATGGCTACACCTTC

j_gene: TRBJ2-7
v_gene: TRBV9
len: 14
abundance: -
d_gene: -
CDR3aa: CASGQGPTRGEQYF
CDR3nt: TGTGCCAGCGGTCAGGGCCCCACCAGAGGAGAGCAGTACTTC

j_gene: TRBJ2-7
v_gene: TRBV18
len: 16
abundance: -
d_gene: TRBD2
CDR3aa: CASSRREGSHSNEQYF
CDR3nt: TGTGCCAGCTCACGTAGGGAGGGGTCCCATTCCAACGAGCAGTACTTC

j_gene: TRBJ2-1
v_gene: TRBV28
len: 14
abundance: -
d_gene: TRBD2
CDR3aa: CASSTGGSYNEQFF
CDR3nt: TGTGCCAGCAGTACGGGAGGTTCCTACAATGAGCAGTTCTTC

j_gene: TRBJ2-5
v_gene: TRBV5-1
len: 15
abundance: -
d_gene: -
CDR3aa: CASSFRGGNVETQYF
CDR3nt: TGCGCCAGCAGCTTTAGAGGAGGGAATGTTGAGACCCAGTACTTC

j_gene: TRBJ1-1
v_gene: TRBV11-2
len: 15
abundance: -
d_gene: TRBD1
CDR3aa: CASSLVEGATTEAFF
CDR3nt: TGTGCCAGCAGCTTAGTGGAGGGGGCAACCACTGAAGCTTTCTTT

j_gene: TRBJ1-3
v_gene: TRBV10-2
len: 18
abundance: -
d_gene: -
CDR3aa: CASSESKAVLSSGNTIYF
CDR3nt: TGCGCCAGCAGTGAGTCGAAGGCAGTACTATCCTCTGGAAACACCATATATTTT

j_gene: TRBJ1-2
v_gene: TRBV2
len: 14
abundance: -
d_gene: -
CDR3aa: CASSPRGQGDGYTF
CDR3nt: TGTGCCAGCAGCCCCCGGGGACAAGGCGATGGCTACACCTTC

j_gene: TRBJ2-7
v_gene: TRBV27
len: 14
abundance: -
d_gene: -
CDR3aa: CASSLQPGVGEQYF
CDR3nt: TGTGCCAGCAGTTTACAACCAGGGGTCGGCGAGCAGTACTTC

j_gene: TRBJ2-5
v_gene: TRBV12-3/TRBV12-4
len: 13
abundance: -
d_gene: -
CDR3aa: CASSPSGQETQYF
CDR3nt: TGTGCCAGCAGTCCCAGTGGCCAAGAGACCCAGTACTTC

j_gene: TRBJ1-1
v_gene: TRBV6-2/TRBV6-3
len: 20
abundance: -
d_gene: TRBD1
CDR3aa: CASSYSRNIRAGGASTEAFF
CDR3nt: TGTGCCAGCAGTTACTCACGCAATATTCGGGCAGGGGGCGCGAGCACTGAAGCTTTCTTT

j_gene: TRBJ2-1
v_gene: TRBV11-3
len: 15
abundance: once
d_gene: TRBD1
CDR3aa: CASSLDVGQGTEQFF
CDR3nt: TGTGCCAGCAGCTTAGATGTCGGACAGGGGACTGAGCAGTTCTTC

j_gene: TRBJ2-3
v_gene: TRBV10-3
len: 15
abundance: -
d_gene: TRBD1
CDR3aa: CAISPGTGGKDTQYF
CDR3nt: TGTGCCATCAGCCCCGGGACAGGGGGTAAAGATACGCAGTATTTT

j_gene: TRBJ2-7
v_gene: TRBV5-1
len: 15
abundance: once
d_gene: -
CDR3aa: CASSFLGGLSYEQYF
CDR3nt: TGCGCCAGCAGCTTCCTGGGGGGACTCTCCTACGAGCAGTACTTC

j_gene: TRBJ1-3
v_gene: TRBV7-9
len: 14
abundance: -
d_gene: -
CDR3aa: CASSPLEPGNTIYF
CDR3nt: TGTGCCAGCAGCCCTCTGGAGCCAGGAAACACCATATATTTT

j_gene: TRBJ1-5
v_gene: TRBV28
len: 15
abundance: -
d_gene: -
CDR3aa: CATKRGGDSNQPQHF
CDR3nt: TGTGCCACCAAAAGAGGAGGGGATAGCAATCAGCCCCAGCATTTT